Shown below are 20 T cell receptor beta chains from a single sample sequenced in a study of blood T cell repertoires in COVID-19. Measured with immunoSEQ multiplex PCR; TCRdb has only the in-frame clones, and not every one. This table has under 250,000 clones, about 88% appearing once. The specimen sequenced was peripheral blood. These receptor sequences come from a man aged 45-65 years with COVID-19, enrolled during active disease.

This clone was seen a single time. V usage is TRBV5-4 and J usage is TRBJ2-1, with 8 bases aligning to TRBD2. The V segment lost 3 bases and the J segment 0 bases; nucleotides outside the gene matches: 5. The CDR3 is made up of 16 amino acids. Germline V lookup: CDR1 SGHNT, CDR2 YYREEE (reference sequence). CDR3: CASSSQRESSYNEQFF. CDR3 DNA sequence: TGTGCCAGCAGCTCTCAGCGGGAGAGCTCCTACAATGAGCAGTTCTTC.

The chain employs TRBV18 and TRBJ2-7, with 7 bases identical to TRBD1. V shed 2 bases and J 7 bases; nucleotides not matched to a gene: 5. This CDR3 is built from 13 residues. Germline CDR1 and CDR2: KGHSH and LQKENI. The CDR3 region has the DNA TGTGCCAGCTCACCAACTACACAGGGGGAGCAGTACTTC. Amino acid sequence: CASSPTTQGEQYF.

The V gene is TRBV6-6, the J gene TRBJ2-2; TRBD1 matches 10 bases. Germline assignment: CDR1 MNHNY and CDR2 SVGAGI (reference sequence). With 4 bases clipped from V and 4 bases from J, the junction kept 6 bases outside the gene matches. The CDR3 has 16 amino acids. CDR3 residues: CASSSPTGGFTGELFF. DNA of the CDR3: TGTGCCAGCAGTTCGCCGACAGGGGGCTTCACCGGGGAGCTGTTTTTT.

The rearrangement uses TRBV9 and TRBJ2-3, with TRBD2 matching over 11 bases. V was pared by 0 bases and J by 5 bases, with 11 bases of the junction left unmatched. Germline V gene data show CDR1 as SGDLS and CDR2 as YYNGEE. The length of the CDR3 is 18 residues. This CDR3 is CASSVGVSGGALGDTQYF. The CDR3 DNA is TGTGCCAGCAGCGTAGGAGTTAGCGGGGGGGCCCTAGGAGATACGCAGTATTTT. The entire variable domain, with the rest obtained from reference TRBV9 and TRBJ2-3, is as follows: DSGVTQTPKHLITATGQRVTLRCSPRSGDLSVYWYQQSLDQGLQFLIQYYNGEERAKGNILERFSAQQFPDLHSELNLSSLELGDSALYFCASSVGVSGGALGDTQYFGPGTRLTVL.

The V call is TRBV7-6, the J call TRBJ2-7; 7 bases fit TRBD2. The CDR3 has 15 amino acids. Trimming removed 2 bases from V and 7 bases from J; junction bases left unmatched: 11. From germline, CDR1 is SGHVS and CDR2 FNYEAQ. CDR3 DNA sequence: TGTGCCAGCAGCTTACCGGGAGGCCTCTCAGGGGAGCAGTACTTC. Protein product: CASSLPGGLSGEQYF.

The genes are TRBV20-1 and TRBJ2-3, with no clear D. The CDR3 length is 10 residues. From germline, CDR1 is DFQATT and CDR2 SNEGSKA (reference sequence). Deletions cut 3 bases from V and 9 bases from J, with 7 bases between. CDR3 DNA: TGCAGTGCTAGCCTTCTGACGCAGTATTTT. The encoded protein is CSASLLTQYF.

V and J are TRBV18 and TRBJ1-3, with D maybe TRBD1 (5 bases). The germline V gene encodes CDR1 KGHSH and CDR2 LQKENI. The length of the CDR3 is 13 residues. The V gene lost 4 bases and the J gene lost 3 bases, with 7 bases spanning the gap. In nucleotides, the CDR3 is TGTGCCAGCTCACAGACAGTTGGAAACACCATATATTTT. Translation: CASSQTVGNTIYF.

V is TRBV9 and J is TRBJ2-1; 9 nucleotides match TRBD2. V lost 4 bases and J lost 9; bases outside the gene matches: 14. CDR3 length: 16 amino acids. Germline assignment: CDR1 SGDLS and CDR2 YYNGEE. DNA for the CDR3: TGTGCCAGCAGCTCGACCCTGTTAGCGGGGGAGATTGAGCAGTTCTTC. It specifies CASSSTLLAGEIEQFF.

This chain links TRBV5-5 with TRBJ2-7, with D possibly TRBD1 on 6 matching bases. Trimming shortened V by 0 bases and J by 6 bases, and 13 bases separated the two germline ends. The CDR3 extends over 14 amino acids. CDR1 SGHKS and CDR2 YYEKEE come from the germline V gene (reference sequence). CDR3 DNA: TGTGCCAGCAGCTTGGTTGAAGGGGGTGGCGAGCAGTACTTC. Protein product: CASSLVEGGGEQYF.

V is TRBV5-1 and J is TRBJ2-5; 7 nucleotides line up with TRBD2. J was trimmed by 2 bases and V by 4 bases; bases with no gene match: 2. From germline, CDR1 is SGHRS and CDR2 YFSETQ. The CDR3 runs to 13 residues. The CDR3 sequence is CASSQAGQETQYF. The CDR3 nucleotides are TGCGCCAGCAGCCAAGCGGGGCAAGAGACCCAGTACTTC.

The chain combines TRBV10-2 with TRBJ2-7, with 7 bases identical to TRBD2. The CDR3 covers 14 residues. Germline V lookup: CDR1 WSHSY, CDR2 SAAADI. V was pared by 4 bases and J by 2 bases, with 5 bases of the junction left unmatched. CDR3 sequence (DNA): TGCGCCAGCAGTGTGCTGGGGACTACCTACGAGCAGTACTTC. This encodes CASSVLGTTYEQYF.

The V gene is TRBV6-1, the J gene TRBJ2-3, with TRBD2 matching over 11 bases. CDR1 and CDR2 from the germline V gene are MNHNS and SASEGT. V lost 0 bases, J lost 4 bases, and 6 bases stayed unmatched. This CDR3 has 17 residues. CDR3 loop: CASSEAIAGGPPDTQYF. Here the CDR3 DNA reads TGTGCCAGCAGTGAAGCAATAGCGGGAGGGCCCCCAGATACGCAGTATTTT.

This chain uses TRBV2 with TRBJ1-2, with 8 bases that match TRBD1. This CDR3 region has 14 residues. V lost 5 bases to trimming and J lost 8 bases; unmatched junction nucleotides: 10. The germline V gene encodes CDR1 SNHLY and CDR2 FYNNEI. CDR3 in amino acids: CASSIPYRGGGYTF. DNA of the CDR3: TGTGCCAGCAGTATACCATACAGGGGGGGAGGCTACACCTTC.

The chain combines TRBV6-1 with TRBJ1-4; D might be TRBD1 (5 bases). Trimming shortened V by 2 bases and J by 3 bases, and 13 bases separated the two germline ends. Germline CDR1 reads MNHNS; CDR2 reads SASEGT. This CDR3 has 16 residues. This chain's CDR3 is CASSENWGGSNEKLFF. Here the CDR3 DNA reads TGTGCCAGCAGTGAAAATTGGGGGGGGTCTAATGAAAAACTGTTTTTT.

V usage is TRBV5-8 and J usage is TRBJ2-2; 11 nucleotides line up with TRBD2. CDR1 is SGHTS and CDR2 is YDEGEE in the germline V gene. There are 16 residues in the CDR3. After removal of 2 bases from V and 4 bases from J, the junction contained 4 bases not matched to a gene. CDR3 DNA: TGTGCCAGCAGCTTTAATAGCGGGAGGGTCACCGGGGAGCTGTTTTTT. Amino acids: CASSFNSGRVTGELFF.

The V gene is TRBV24-1, the J gene TRBJ2-6; D is uncertain. Germline V gene data show CDR1 as KGHDR and CDR2 as SFDVKD. With 8 bases removed from V and 0 bases from J, the gap between germline ends came to 16 bases. The CDR3 extends over 17 amino acids. CDR3 DNA: TGTGCCACCATCCTACGGCTACTATACTCTGGGGCCAACGTCCTGACTTTC. Its translation is CATILRLLYSGANVLTF.

The J gene is TRBJ2-7, the V gene TRBV18; TRBD2 matches at 10 bases. Trimming cost V 4 bases and J 0 bases; bases outside gene matches: 3. The CDR3 covers 15 residues. In germline, CDR1 is KGHSH, CDR2 LQKENI. CDR3 sequence: CASSRPSGSSYEQYF. The CDR3 DNA is TGTGCCAGCTCACGACCTAGCGGGAGCTCCTACGAGCAGTACTTC.

J is TRBJ2-5 and V is TRBV7-9, with 9 bases identical to TRBD2. The J segment lost 4 bases and the V segment lost 1 base, leaving 4 bases of the junction unmatched. From germline, CDR1 is SEHNR and CDR2 FQNEAQ (reference sequence). CDR3 length equals 15 residues. The CDR3 spells CASSLGAGGGETQYF. Here the CDR3 DNA reads TGTGCCAGCAGCTTAGGAGCGGGAGGAGGAGAGACCCAGTACTTC.

V gene TRBV29-1 combines with J gene TRBJ1-1, with 7 bases lining up with TRBD1. J was trimmed by 3 bases and V by 5 bases; bases with no gene match: 6. CDR1 SQVTM and CDR2 ANQGSEA come from the germline V gene. The CDR3 contains 13 residues. CDR3 residues: CSVRTGGDTEAFF. CDR3 coding DNA: TGCAGCGTTCGGACAGGAGGGGACACTGAAGCTTTCTTT.

V is TRBV14 and J is TRBJ2-1; 8 bases agree with TRBD2. CDR3 length: 13 amino acids. The junction had 4 bases not matched to a gene; V was cut back by 3 bases and J by 9 bases. Per the germline V gene, CDR1 is SGHDN and CDR2 is FVKESK. The CDR3 DNA reads as TGTGCCAGCAGCCAGGGAGCGGGAGCTGAGCAGTTCTTC. Its translation: CASSQGAGAEQFF.